What follows are 27 T cell receptor beta chains derived from one specimen sequenced in a study of early T cells in non-severe SARS-CoV-2 infection. Each CDR3 protein gets one entry after TCRdb re-called the 5' RACE reads with MiXCR. The sample includes 35,000 to 45,000 distinct CDR3 sequences, approximately 6.3% of them seen just once. This specimen consisted of whole blood, obtained at baseline. Every receptor here comes from an adult who was a healthcare worker with PCR-confirmed SARS-CoV-2 infection or an uninfected control (not recorded which).

The sample holds many counts of this clonotype. The chain links TRBV7-9 to TRBJ2-1; perhaps TRBD2 as D (5 bases). V shed 1 base and J shed 2 bases, with 9 bases lying between them. The CDR3 has 15 amino acids. Germline assignment: CDR1 SEHNR and CDR2 FQNEAQ (reference sequence). CDR3 region: CASSLEVTTYNEQFF. The CDR3 DNA reads as TGTGCCAGCAGCTTAGAGGTGACTACCTACAATGAGCAGTTCTTC.

This clonotype appeared many times. The chain carries TRBV7-2 and TRBJ1-1; D gene uncertain. The V gene's germline CDR1 is SGHTA and CDR2 FQGNSA. V lost 1 base and J lost 1, with 4 bases in between. The CDR3 is 13 residues long. The CDR3 loop is CASSLGQNTEAFF. The CDR3 DNA reads as TGTGCCAGCAGCTTAGGACAGAACACTGAAGCTTTCTTT.

This clonotype was observed many times. The J gene is TRBJ2-6, the V gene TRBV6-6; the D gene could be TRBD1 or TRBD2 (6 bases each). Trimming pared 5 bases from V and 1 base from J, leaving 18 bases between. Germline V gene data show CDR1 as MNHNY and CDR2 as SVGAGI (reference sequence). The CDR3 contains 18 residues. The CDR3 region has the DNA TGTGCCAGCAGTAACCGTGGGAGAGGGGGGTCTGGGGCCAACGTCCTGACTTTC. Translating gives CASSNRGRGGSGANVLTF.

This clonotype showed up just a few times. The rearrangement links TRBV18 to TRBJ1-4; 10 bases fit TRBD1. CDR1 KGHSH and CDR2 LQKENI come from the germline V gene. The CDR3 is made up of 16 amino acids. V lost 5 bases to trimming and J lost 0 bases; unmatched junction nucleotides: 3. The CDR3 loop reads CASSTGTGATNEKLFF. CDR3 bases: TGTGCCAGCTCAACAGGGACAGGGGCAACTAATGAAAAACTGTTTTTT.

This clonotype was recorded at least ten times. The germline gene is not matched at one end of the junction; a read error may be the cause. V is TRBV12-3 or TRBV12-4 and J is TRBJ2-3, with 7 bases aligning to TRBD1. CDR3 length: 14 amino acids. The DNA for the CDR3 is TGTGTCAGCAGTTTCGGACAGGCCACAGATACGCAGTATTTT. It yields the protein CVSSFGQATDTQYF.

About this clonotype itself: This may arise from a read error, as a much more abundant clone is one base away. The V call is TRBV7-2, the J call TRBJ1-4, with TRBD1 matching 9 bases. CDR3 size: 13 residues. V was pared by 4 bases and J by 9 bases, with 3 bases of the junction left unmatched. Germline V CDR1 and CDR2: SGHTA, FQGNSA. This CDR3 is CASSSDRGQKLFF. The CDR3 DNA reads as TGTGCCAGCAGCTCGGACAGGGGTCAAAAACTGTTTTTT.

This clonotype appeared many times. The chain links TRBV12-3 or TRBV12-4 to TRBJ2-7, with D unresolved. Trimming took 2 bases from V and 4 from J, leaving 9 bases between them. CDR3 length equals 13 residues. CDR3 in DNA: TGTGCCAGCAGTTTATCAATGGATTACGAGCAGTACTTC. Translating gives CASSLSMDYEQYF.

This clonotype came up many times. The V gene is TRBV6-6, the J gene TRBJ1-2; D remains unclear. Germline V gene sequence: CDR1 MNHNY, CDR2 SVGAGI (reference sequence). V lost 0 bases and J lost 0, with 14 bases in between. The CDR3 extends over 17 amino acids. CDR3 in amino acids: CASSYSIRARANYGYTF. DNA of the CDR3: TGTGCCAGCAGTTACTCGATACGCGCACGAGCTAACTATGGCTACACCTTC.

This clonotype was observed many times. The rearrangement uses TRBV3-1 and TRBJ2-2, with 13 bases aligning to TRBD2. V was clipped by 4 bases and J by 4 bases; unmatched bases: 3. Germline values: CDR1 LGHDT, CDR2 YNNKEL (reference sequence). The CDR3 has 16 residues. The CDR3 nucleotides are TGTGCCAGCAGCCCCACTAGCGGGGGGGGCACCGGGGAGCTGTTTTTT. It is translated as CASSPTSGGGTGELFF. Looking up the rest from reference TRBV3-1 and TRBJ2-2 gives the full variable domain: DTAVSQTPKYLVTQMGNDKSIKCEQNLGHDTMYWYKQDSKKFLKIMFSYNNKELIINETVPNRFSPKSPDKAHLNLHINSLELGDSAVYFCASSPTSGGGTGELFFGEGSRLTVL.

This clonotype was observed a few times. The chain links TRBV4-3 to TRBJ1-2, with D maybe TRBD1 (6 bases). Germline V gene data show CDR1 as LGHNA and CDR2 as YSLEER. With 0 bases removed from V and 4 bases from J, the gap between germline ends came to 15 bases. The CDR3 covers 16 residues. The chain's CDR3 is CASSQDRTALGYGYTF. CDR3 nucleotide sequence: TGCGCCAGCAGCCAAGATAGGACAGCCTTGGGCTATGGCTACACCTTC.

This clonotype showed up just a few times. The rearrangement joins TRBV19 to TRBJ1-4; TRBD1 is a possible D gene (5 bases). Looked up from germline, CDR1 is LNHDA and CDR2 is SQIVND (reference sequence). Trimming removed 6 bases from V and 3 bases from J, with 14 bases in between. This CDR3 comprises 15 residues. In DNA, the CDR3 is TGTGCCAGTAGCCCCAACCGGGGCTCTAATGAAAAACTGTTTTTT. Translated, it gives CASSPNRGSNEKLFF.

This clonotype has a count of ten or more. This chain uses TRBV6-2 or TRBV6-3 with TRBJ2-3; D is possibly TRBD2 (5 bases). CDR3 length: 15 amino acids. Trimming took off 8 bases at V and 0 bases at J, with 15 bases between the two ends. The germline V gene has CDR1 MNHEY and CDR2 SVGEGT. In nucleotides, the CDR3 is TGTGCCAGCGCCTACGGACTCGAAAGCACAGATACGCAGTATTTT. This gives the protein CASAYGLESTDTQYF.

Many counts were recorded for this clonotype. J is TRBJ2-7 and V is TRBV20-1; unclear D gene. V was clipped by 8 bases and J by 5 bases, with 16 bases between them. The germline V gene has CDR1 DFQATT and CDR2 SNEGSKA (reference sequence). The CDR3 is made up of 12 amino acids. The CDR3 is CSTPSRLNEQYF. CDR3 sequence (DNA): TGCAGTACACCTAGTCGTCTCAACGAGCAGTACTTC.

This clonotype has only a few counts. The V gene is TRBV10-3, the J gene TRBJ1-6; 9 bases align to TRBD1. V shed 0 bases, J shed 8 bases, and the junction held 5 bases outside the gene matches. The CDR3 is made up of 16 amino acids. Germline lookup yields CDR1 ENHRY and CDR2 SYGVKD. Here the CDR3 reads CAISESWTGADSPLHF. CDR3 nucleotide sequence: TGTGCCATCAGTGAGTCGTGGACAGGGGCGGATTCACCCCTCCACTTT.

The gene calls are TRBV28 and TRBJ1-2; tentatively, D is TRBD1 (6 bases). This CDR3 spans 14 amino acids. Trimming removed 6 bases at V and 1 base at J, with 12 bases between. Per germline, CDR1 MDHEN and CDR2 SYDVKM. CDR3 bases: TGTGCCAGCAGCACGACAGGTTTTAACTATGGCTACACCTTC. Amino acids: CASSTTGFNYGYTF.

The sample holds a few counts of this clonotype. V usage is TRBV9 and J usage is TRBJ2-1; the match to TRBD1 covers 12 bases. The CDR3 covers 16 residues. Looked up from germline, CDR1 is SGDLS and CDR2 is YYNGEE. V lost 2 bases to trimming and J lost 8 bases; unmatched junction nucleotides: 8. CDR3 protein: CASSVDPGQGAYEQFF. CDR3 nucleotide sequence: TGTGCCAGCAGCGTCGATCCGGGACAGGGGGCCTATGAGCAGTTCTTC. The whole variable domain, filled in from reference TRBV9 and TRBJ2-1, reads DSGVTQTPKHLITATGQRVTLRCSPRSGDLSVYWYQQSLDQGLQFLIQYYNGEERAKGNILERFSAQQFPDLHSELNLSSLELGDSALYFCASSVDPGQGAYEQFFGPGTRLTVL.

This clonotype was seen only a few times. The chain combines TRBV15 with TRBJ2-1; 10 nucleotides align to TRBD1. The V and J ends lost 7 bases and 6 bases, in that order; junction bases with no gene match: 9. Germline lookup yields CDR1 LNHNV and CDR2 YYDKDF (reference sequence). This CDR3 is 15 amino acids long. The DNA of the CDR3 is TGTGCCACCAAATCGGGACAGGGGATTCTCAATGAGCAGTTCTTC. Protein: CATKSGQGILNEQFF.

The table lists this clonotype with many counts. The rearrangement links TRBV3-1 to TRBJ1-1, with TRBD1 matching 9 bases. In germline, CDR1 is LGHDT, CDR2 YNNKEL (reference sequence). The CDR3 runs to 16 residues. V shed 2 bases and J 11 bases; nucleotides not matched to a gene: 15. The CDR3, as DNA: TGTGCCAGCAGCCAATCGAGGACAGGGGTCGGCGTATTGGCTTTCTTT. The encoded protein is CASSQSRTGVGVLAFF.

This clonotype was counted at least ten times. The chain links TRBV3-1 to TRBJ2-7; TRBD2 is a possible D gene (7 bases). There are 15 residues in the CDR3. Germline loops: CDR1 LGHDT, CDR2 YNNKEL (reference sequence). The V end lost 8 bases, the J end lost 2 bases, and 19 bases lay between the germline ends. The CDR3 is CASGTSGTPPYEQYF. The CDR3 DNA reads as TGTGCCAGCGGGACCAGCGGGACACCACCCTACGAGCAGTACTTC.

The chain is built from TRBV28 and TRBJ2-3, with 8 bases identical to TRBD1. The CDR3 covers 18 residues. V lost 1 base to trimming and J lost 2 bases; unmatched junction nucleotides: 11. In germline, CDR1 is MDHEN, CDR2 SYDVKM. CDR3 protein: CASSLSRTTGGLTDTQYF. The CDR3 DNA is TGTGCCAGCAGTTTATCCCGTACTACAGGGGGGCTCACAGATACGCAGTATTTT. Full variable domain (outside the CDR3, taken from reference TRBV28 and TRBJ2-3): DVKVTQSSRYLVKRTGEKVFLECVQDMDHENMFWYRQDPGLGLRLIYFSYDVKMKEKGDIPEGYSVSREKKERFSLILESASTNQTSMYLCASSLSRTTGGLTDTQYFGPGTRLTVL.

CDR3 loop: CASSWTGSGNTIYF. CDR3 DNA sequence: TGTGCCAGCAGTTGGACAGGCTCTGGAAACACCATATATTTT. The rearrangement joins TRBV12-3 or TRBV12-4 to TRBJ1-3; 7 bases map to TRBD1. The CDR3 is made up of 14 amino acids. V was clipped by 4 bases and J by 0 bases; unmatched bases: 0.

This clonotype was picked up many times. This chain uses TRBV7-3 with TRBJ2-7; a possible D gene is TRBD1 (5 bases). This CDR3 is built from 14 residues. The germline gives CDR1 SGHTA, CDR2 FQGTGA. The V end lost 0 bases, the J end lost 5 bases, and 11 bases lay between the germline ends. The CDR3 spells CASSLTQGFDEQYF. DNA of the CDR3: TGTGCCAGCAGCTTAACGCAGGGTTTCGACGAGCAGTACTTC.

This clonotype came up a few times. The chain has TRBV5-1 and TRBJ2-7, with D possibly being TRBD1 (5 bases). The V and J ends lost 0 bases and 8 bases respectively, with 9 bases between them. Per germline, CDR1 SGHRS and CDR2 YFSETQ. The CDR3 extends over 12 amino acids. The CDR3 reads CASSLDQGQQYF. CDR3 sequence (DNA): TGCGCCAGCAGCTTGGACCAGGGTCAGCAGTACTTC. The full variable domain, completed using reference TRBV5-1 and TRBJ2-7, is KAGVTQTPRYLIKTRGQQVTLSCSPISGHRSVSWYQQTPGQGLQFLFEYFSETQRNKGNFPGRFSGRQFSNSRSEMNVSTLELGDSALYLCASSLDQGQQYFGPGTRLTVT.

This clonotype has ten or more counts. The rearrangement links TRBV7-2 to TRBJ1-5; perhaps TRBD1 as D (5 bases). The CDR3 sequence is 13 residues long. Trimming stripped 2 bases from V and 4 bases from J, with 6 bases between. Germline V CDR1 and CDR2: SGHTA, FQGNSA. The CDR3 loop reads CASSLRGNQPQHF. The CDR3 nucleotides are TGTGCCAGCAGCTTAAGGGGAAATCAGCCCCAGCATTTT.

This clonotype was seen more than once but under ten times. The rearrangement joins TRBV30 to TRBJ2-7, with D unresolved. CDR3 size: 11 residues. Germline values: CDR1 GTSNPN, CDR2 SVGIG (reference sequence). Trimming took off 5 bases at V and 2 bases at J, with 7 bases between the two ends. CDR3 in amino acids: CAWGGPYEQYF. In DNA form, the CDR3 reads TGTGCCTGGGGTGGACCCTACGAGCAGTACTTC.

The chain employs TRBV7-9 and TRBJ1-5; perhaps TRBD1 as D (5 bases). This CDR3 is 15 amino acids long. Germline V gene lookup returns CDR1 SEHNR and CDR2 FQNEAQ (reference sequence). V gave up 4 bases and J gave up 3 bases, with 13 bases separating them. The CDR3 nucleotides read TGTGCCAGCAGCTCAGCCGGGGGGAACAATCAGCCCCAGCATTTT. It codes for CASSSAGGNNQPQHF.

The chain is built from TRBV28 and TRBJ2-6; D gene uncertain. Trimming took 4 bases from V and 0 from J, leaving 13 bases between them. The germline V gene encodes CDR1 MDHEN and CDR2 SYDVKM. This CDR3 is built from 17 residues. The CDR3 bases are TGTGCCAGCAGTTCTGGTAATTCGGGCTCTGGGGCCAACGTCCTGACTTTC. It codes for CASSSGNSGSGANVLTF.